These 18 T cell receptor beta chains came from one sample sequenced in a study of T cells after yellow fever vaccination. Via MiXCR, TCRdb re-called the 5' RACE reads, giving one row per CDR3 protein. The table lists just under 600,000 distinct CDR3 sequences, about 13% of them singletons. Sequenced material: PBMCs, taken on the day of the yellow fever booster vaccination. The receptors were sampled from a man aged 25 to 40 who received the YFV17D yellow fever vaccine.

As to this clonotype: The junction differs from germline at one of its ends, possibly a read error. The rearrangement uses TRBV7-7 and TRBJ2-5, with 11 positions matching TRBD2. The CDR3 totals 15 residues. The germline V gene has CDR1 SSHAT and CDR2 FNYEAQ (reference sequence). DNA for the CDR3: TGTGCTAGCAGCTACGGGTCTAGCGGGGGGGAGACCCAGTACTTC. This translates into CASSYGSSGGETQYF. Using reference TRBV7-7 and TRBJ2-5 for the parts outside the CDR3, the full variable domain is GAGVSQSPRYKVTKRGQDVTLRCDPISSHATLYWYQQALGQGPEFLTYFNYEAQPDKSGLPSDRFSAERPEGSISTLTIQRTEQRDSAMYRCASSYGSSGGETQYFGPGTRLLVL.

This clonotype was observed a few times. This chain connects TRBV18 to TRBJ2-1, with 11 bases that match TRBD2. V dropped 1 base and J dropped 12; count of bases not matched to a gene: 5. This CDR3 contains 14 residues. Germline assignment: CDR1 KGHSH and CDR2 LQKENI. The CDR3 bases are TGTGCCAGCTCACCACAACTAGCGGGAGCCACGCAGTTCTTC. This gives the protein CASSPQLAGATQFF.

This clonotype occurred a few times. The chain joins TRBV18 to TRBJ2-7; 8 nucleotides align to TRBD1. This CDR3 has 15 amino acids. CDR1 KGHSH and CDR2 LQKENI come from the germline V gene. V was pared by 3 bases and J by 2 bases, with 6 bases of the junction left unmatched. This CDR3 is CASSPDRGQPYEQYF. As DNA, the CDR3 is TGTGCCAGCTCACCCGACAGGGGCCAGCCCTACGAGCAGTACTTC.

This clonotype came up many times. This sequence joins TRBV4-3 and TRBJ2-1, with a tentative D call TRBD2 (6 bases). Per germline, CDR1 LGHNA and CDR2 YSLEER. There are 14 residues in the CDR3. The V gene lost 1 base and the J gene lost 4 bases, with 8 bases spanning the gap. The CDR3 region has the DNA TGCGCCAGCAGCCAAGTTGGACTATACAATGAGCAGTTCTTC. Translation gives CASSQVGLYNEQFF.

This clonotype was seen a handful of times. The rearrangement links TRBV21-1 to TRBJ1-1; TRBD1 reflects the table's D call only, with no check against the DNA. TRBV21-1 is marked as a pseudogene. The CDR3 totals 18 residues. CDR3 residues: CASSAPRDRGAWDTEAFF. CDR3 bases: TGTGCCAGCAGCGCCCCCCGGGACAGGGGGGCATGGGACACTGAAGCTTTCTTT.

The CDR3 DNA follows: TGTGCCAGCAGTTACGGTCGGACAGGGATTCAAGAGACCCAGTACTTC. This gives the protein CASSYGRTGIQETQYF. The J gene is TRBJ2-5, the V gene TRBV6-2 or TRBV6-3; 8 bases line up with TRBD1. This CDR3 has 16 residues. Trimming took 2 bases from V and 2 from J; bases not matched to a gene: 7. CDR1 is MNHEY and CDR2 is SVGEGT in the germline V gene.

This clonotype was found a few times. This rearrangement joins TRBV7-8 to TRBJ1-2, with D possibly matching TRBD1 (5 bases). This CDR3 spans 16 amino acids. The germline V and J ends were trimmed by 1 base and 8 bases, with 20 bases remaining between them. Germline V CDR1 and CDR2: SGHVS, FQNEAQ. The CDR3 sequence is CASSLVLIGDLEGYTF. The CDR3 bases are TGTGCCAGCAGCTTAGTCTTGATCGGGGACTTAGAAGGCTACACCTTC.

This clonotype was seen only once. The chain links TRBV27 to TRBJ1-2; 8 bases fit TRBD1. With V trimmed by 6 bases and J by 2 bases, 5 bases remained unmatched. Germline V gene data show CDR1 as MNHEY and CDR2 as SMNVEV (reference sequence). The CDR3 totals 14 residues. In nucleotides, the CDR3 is TGTGCCAGCAGGAGGGACAGGCCGAACTATGGCTACACCTTC. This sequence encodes CASRRDRPNYGYTF.

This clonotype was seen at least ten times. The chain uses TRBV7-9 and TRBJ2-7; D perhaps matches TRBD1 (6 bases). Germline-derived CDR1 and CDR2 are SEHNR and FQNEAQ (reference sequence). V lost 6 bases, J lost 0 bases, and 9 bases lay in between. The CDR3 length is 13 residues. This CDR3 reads CASRRDTSYEQYF. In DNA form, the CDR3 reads TGTGCCAGCAGGAGGGACACCTCCTACGAGCAGTACTTC. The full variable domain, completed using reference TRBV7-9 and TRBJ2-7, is DTGVSQNPRHKITKRGQNVTFRCDPISEHNRLYWYRQTLGQGPEFLTYFQNEAQLEKSRLLSDRFSAERPKGSFSTLEIQRTEQGDSAMYLCASRRDTSYEQYFGPGTRLTVT.

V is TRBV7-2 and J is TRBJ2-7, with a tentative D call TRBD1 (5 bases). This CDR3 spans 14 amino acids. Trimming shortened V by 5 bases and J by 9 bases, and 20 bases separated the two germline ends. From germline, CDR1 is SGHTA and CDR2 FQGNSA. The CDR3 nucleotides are TGTGCCAGCAGCCCGGACACTTACTACGAGCCGCAGTACTTC. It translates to CASSPDTYYEPQYF.

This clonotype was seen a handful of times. CDR3 sequence: CASSQQTSSGNTIYF. The DNA of the CDR3 is TGCGCCAGCAGCCAACAAACATCCTCTGGAAACACCATATATTTT. This chain connects TRBV4-3 to TRBJ1-3; D remains ambiguous. Germline V CDR1 and CDR2: LGHNA, YSLEER. The ends were cut back, 2 bases at V and 0 bases at J, with 8 bases in the middle. The CDR3 has 15 amino acids.

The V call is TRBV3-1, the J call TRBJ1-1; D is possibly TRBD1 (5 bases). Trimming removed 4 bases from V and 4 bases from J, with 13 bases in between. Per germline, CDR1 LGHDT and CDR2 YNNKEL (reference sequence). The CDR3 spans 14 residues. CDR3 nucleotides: TGTGCCAGCAGCCTACAGGTGATGAGCACTGAAGCTTTCTTT. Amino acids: CASSLQVMSTEAFF.

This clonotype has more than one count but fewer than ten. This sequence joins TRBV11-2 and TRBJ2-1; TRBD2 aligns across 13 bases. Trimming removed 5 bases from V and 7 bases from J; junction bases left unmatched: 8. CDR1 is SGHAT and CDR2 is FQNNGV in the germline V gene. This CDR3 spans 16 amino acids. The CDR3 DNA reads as TGTGCCAGCAGCGGTCCCACTAGCGGGAGGGGGAATGAGCAGTTCTTC. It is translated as CASSGPTSGRGNEQFF.

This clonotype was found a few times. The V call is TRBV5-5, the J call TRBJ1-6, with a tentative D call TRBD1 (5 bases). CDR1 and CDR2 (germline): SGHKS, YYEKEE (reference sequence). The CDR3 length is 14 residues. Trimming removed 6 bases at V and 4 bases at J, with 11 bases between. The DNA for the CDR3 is TGTGCCAGCATCGGGACCGATTATAATTCACCCCTCCACTTT. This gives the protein CASIGTDYNSPLHF.

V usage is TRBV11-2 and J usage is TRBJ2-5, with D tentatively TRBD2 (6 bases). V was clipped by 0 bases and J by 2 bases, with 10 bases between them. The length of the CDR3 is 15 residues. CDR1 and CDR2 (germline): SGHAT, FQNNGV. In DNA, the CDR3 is TGTGCCAGCAGCTTAGATCTTGGAGGGCAAGAGACCCAGTACTTC. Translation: CASSLDLGGQETQYF.

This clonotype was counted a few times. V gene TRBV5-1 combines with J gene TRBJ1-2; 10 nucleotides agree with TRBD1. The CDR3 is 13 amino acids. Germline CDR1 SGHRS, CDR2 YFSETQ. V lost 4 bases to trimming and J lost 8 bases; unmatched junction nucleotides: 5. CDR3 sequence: CASSLTGGIGYTF. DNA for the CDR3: TGCGCCAGCAGCCTGACAGGGGGCATAGGCTACACCTTC. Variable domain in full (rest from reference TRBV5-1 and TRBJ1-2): KAGVTQTPRYLIKTRGQQVTLSCSPISGHRSVSWYQQTPGQGLQFLFEYFSETQRNKGNFPGRFSGRQFSNSRSEMNVSTLELGDSALYLCASSLTGGIGYTFGSGTRLTVV.

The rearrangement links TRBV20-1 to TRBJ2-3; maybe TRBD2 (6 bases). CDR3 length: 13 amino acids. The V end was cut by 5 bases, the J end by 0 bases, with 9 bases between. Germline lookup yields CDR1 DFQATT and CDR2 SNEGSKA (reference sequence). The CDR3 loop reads CSAHSGSTDTQYF. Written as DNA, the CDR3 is TGCAGTGCTCATAGCGGTAGCACAGATACGCAGTATTTT.

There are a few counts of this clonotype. The CDR3 coding sequence is TGCAGCGTTGATCGGAGCACTGAAGCTTTCTTT. This encodes CSVDRSTEAFF. V and J are TRBV29-1 and TRBJ1-1; D unclear. Trimming pared 3 bases from V and 4 bases from J, leaving 6 bases between. Germline V lookup: CDR1 SQVTM, CDR2 ANQGSEA. This CDR3 comprises 11 residues.